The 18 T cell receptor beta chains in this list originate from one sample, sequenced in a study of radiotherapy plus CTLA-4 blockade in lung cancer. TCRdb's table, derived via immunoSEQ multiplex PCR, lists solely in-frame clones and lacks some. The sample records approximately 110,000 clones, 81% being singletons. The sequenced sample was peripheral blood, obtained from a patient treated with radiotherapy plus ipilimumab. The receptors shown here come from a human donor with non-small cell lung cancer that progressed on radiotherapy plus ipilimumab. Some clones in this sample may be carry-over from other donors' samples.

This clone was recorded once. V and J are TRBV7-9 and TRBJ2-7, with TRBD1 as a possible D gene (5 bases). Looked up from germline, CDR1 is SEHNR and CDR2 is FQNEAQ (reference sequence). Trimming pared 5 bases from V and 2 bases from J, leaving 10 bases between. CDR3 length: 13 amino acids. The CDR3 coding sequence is TGTGCCAGCAGCCCCTCGACAGCCTACGAGCAGTACTTC. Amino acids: CASSPSTAYEQYF.

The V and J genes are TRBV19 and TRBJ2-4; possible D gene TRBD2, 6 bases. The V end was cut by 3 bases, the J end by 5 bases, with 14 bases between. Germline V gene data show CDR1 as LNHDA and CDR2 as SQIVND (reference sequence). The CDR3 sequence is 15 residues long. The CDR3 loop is CASSITGRGQNIQYF. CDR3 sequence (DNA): TGTGCCAGTAGTATTACTGGGCGGGGACAAAACATTCAGTACTTC.

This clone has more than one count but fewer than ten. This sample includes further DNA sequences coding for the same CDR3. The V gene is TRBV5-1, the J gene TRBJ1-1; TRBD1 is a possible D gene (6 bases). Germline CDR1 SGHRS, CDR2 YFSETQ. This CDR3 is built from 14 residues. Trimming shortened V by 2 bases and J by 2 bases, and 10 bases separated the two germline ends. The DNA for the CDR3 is TGCGCCAGCAGCTTACAGGGAGGTAACACTGAAGCTTTCTTT. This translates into CASSLQGGNTEAFF.

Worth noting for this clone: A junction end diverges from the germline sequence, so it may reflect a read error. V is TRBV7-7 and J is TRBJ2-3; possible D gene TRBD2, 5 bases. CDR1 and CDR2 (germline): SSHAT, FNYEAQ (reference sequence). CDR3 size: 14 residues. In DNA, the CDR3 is TGTGCTAGCAGCTTTACGAGGGAAGCAGATACGCAGTATTTT. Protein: CASSFTREADTQYF.

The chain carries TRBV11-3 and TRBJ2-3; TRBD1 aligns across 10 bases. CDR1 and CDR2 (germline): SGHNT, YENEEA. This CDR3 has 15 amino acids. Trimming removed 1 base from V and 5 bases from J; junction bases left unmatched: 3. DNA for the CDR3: TGTGCCAGCAGCTTAGGGGGGACAGGGGAAGATACGCAGTATTTT. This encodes CASSLGGTGEDTQYF.

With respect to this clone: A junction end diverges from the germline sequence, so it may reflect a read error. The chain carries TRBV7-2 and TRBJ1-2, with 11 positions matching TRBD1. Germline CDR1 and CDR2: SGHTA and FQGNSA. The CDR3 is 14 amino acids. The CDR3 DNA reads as TGTGCCAGCAGCCGGGACAGGGGGGTCTATGGCTACGCCTTC. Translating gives CASSRDRGVYGYAF. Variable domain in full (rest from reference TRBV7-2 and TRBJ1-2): GAGVSQSPSNKVTEKGKDVELRCDPISGHTALYWYRQSLGQGLEFLIYFQGNSAPDKSGLPSDRFSAERTGGSVSTLTIQRTQQEDSAVYLCASSRDRGVYGYAFGSGTRLTVV.

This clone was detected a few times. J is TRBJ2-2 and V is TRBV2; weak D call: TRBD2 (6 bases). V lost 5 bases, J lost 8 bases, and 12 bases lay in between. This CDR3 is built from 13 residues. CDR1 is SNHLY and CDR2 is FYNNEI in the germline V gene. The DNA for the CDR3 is TGTGCCAGCAGTCGCGGGGTGGCTGGGGAGCTGTTTTTT. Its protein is CASSRGVAGELFF.

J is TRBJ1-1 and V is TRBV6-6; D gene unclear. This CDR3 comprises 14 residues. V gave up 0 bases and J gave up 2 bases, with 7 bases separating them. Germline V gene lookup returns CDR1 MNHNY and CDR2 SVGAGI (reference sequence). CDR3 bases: TGTGCCAGCAGTTACTCCGGCGTTAACACTGAAGCTTTCTTT. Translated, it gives CASSYSGVNTEAFF.

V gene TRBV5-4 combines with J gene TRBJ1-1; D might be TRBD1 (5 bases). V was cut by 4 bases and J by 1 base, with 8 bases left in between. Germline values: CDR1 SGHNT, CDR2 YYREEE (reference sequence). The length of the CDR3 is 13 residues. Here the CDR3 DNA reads TGTGCCAGCAGCAGAGGGACGAACACTGAAGCTTTCTTT. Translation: CASSRGTNTEAFF.

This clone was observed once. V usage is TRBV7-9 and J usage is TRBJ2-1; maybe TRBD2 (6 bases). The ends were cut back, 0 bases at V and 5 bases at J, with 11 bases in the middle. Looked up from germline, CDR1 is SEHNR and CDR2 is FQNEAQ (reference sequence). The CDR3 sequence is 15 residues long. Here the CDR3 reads CASSLASGLHNEQFF. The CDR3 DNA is TGTGCCAGCAGCTTAGCTAGCGGATTACACAATGAGCAGTTCTTC.

The CDR3 is CASSQIPGQGASNTEAFF. DNA for the CDR3: TGTGCCAGCAGCCAGATCCCGGGACAGGGGGCAAGTAACACTGAAGCTTTCTTT. This chain joins TRBV7-9 and TRBJ1-1; 12 bases line up with TRBD1. J gave up 2 bases and V 5 bases, and 12 bases lay outside the gene matches. This CDR3 region has 18 residues. The germline gives CDR1 SEHNR, CDR2 FQNEAQ (reference sequence).

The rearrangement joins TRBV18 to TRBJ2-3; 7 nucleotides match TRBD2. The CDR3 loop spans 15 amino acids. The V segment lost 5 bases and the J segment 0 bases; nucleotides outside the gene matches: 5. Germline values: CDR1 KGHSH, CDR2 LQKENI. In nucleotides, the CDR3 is TGTGCCAGCTCATCCAGCGGGGTTAGCACAGATACGCAGTATTTT. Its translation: CASSSSGVSTDTQYF.

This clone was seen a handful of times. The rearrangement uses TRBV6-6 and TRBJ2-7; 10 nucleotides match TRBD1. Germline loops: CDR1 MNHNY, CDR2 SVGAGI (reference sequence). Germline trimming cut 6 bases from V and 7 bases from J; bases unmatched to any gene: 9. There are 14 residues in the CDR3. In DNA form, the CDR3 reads TGTGCCAGCAGAGCGGGACAGGGGTCCTTGGAGCAGTACTTC. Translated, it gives CASRAGQGSLEQYF.

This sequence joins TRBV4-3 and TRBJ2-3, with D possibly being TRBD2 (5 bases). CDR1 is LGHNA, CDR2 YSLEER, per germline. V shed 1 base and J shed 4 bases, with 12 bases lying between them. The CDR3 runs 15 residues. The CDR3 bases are TGCGCCAGCAGCCAAGGTGAGGCGAGGGCAGATACGCAGTATTTT. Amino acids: CASSQGEARADTQYF.

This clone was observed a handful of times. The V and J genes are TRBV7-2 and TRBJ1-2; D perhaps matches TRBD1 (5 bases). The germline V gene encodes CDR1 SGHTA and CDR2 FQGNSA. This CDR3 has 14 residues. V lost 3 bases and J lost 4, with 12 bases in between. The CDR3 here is CASSFRDSSYGYTF. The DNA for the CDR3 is TGTGCCAGCAGCTTTCGGGACTCCAGCTATGGCTACACCTTC.

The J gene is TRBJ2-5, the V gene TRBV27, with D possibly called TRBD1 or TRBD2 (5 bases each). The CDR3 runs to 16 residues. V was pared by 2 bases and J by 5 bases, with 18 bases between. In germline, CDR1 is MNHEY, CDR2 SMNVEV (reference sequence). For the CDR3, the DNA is TGTGCCAGCAGTTTAGGGAGTAGGGGATTAGGGGAGACCCAGTACTTC. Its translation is CASSLGSRGLGETQYF.

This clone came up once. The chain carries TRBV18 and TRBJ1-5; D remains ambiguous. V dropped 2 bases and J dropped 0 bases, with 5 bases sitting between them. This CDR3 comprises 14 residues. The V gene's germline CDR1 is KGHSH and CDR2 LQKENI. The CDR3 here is CASSPIDSNQPQHF. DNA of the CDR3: TGTGCCAGCTCACCAATTGATAGCAATCAGCCCCAGCATTTT.

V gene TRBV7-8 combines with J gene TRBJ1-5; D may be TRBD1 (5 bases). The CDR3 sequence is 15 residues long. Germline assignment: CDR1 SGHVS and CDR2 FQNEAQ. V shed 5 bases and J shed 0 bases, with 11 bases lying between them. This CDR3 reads CASSRTGGSNQPQHF. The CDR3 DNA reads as TGTGCCAGCAGCCGTACGGGGGGTAGCAATCAGCCCCAGCATTTT.